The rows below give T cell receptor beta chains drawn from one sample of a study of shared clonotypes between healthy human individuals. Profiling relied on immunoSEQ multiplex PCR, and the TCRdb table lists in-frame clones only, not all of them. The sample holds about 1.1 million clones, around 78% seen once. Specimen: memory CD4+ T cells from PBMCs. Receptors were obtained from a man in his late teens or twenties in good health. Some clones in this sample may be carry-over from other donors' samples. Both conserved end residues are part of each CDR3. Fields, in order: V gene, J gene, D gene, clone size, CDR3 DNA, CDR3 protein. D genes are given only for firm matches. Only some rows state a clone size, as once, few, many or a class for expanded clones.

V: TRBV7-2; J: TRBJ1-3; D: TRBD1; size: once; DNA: TGTGCCAGCAGCTCCCAGGGGGCGCTGGCTGGAAACACCATATATTTT; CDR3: CASSSQGALAGNTIYF
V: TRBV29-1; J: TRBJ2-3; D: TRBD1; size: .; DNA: TGCAGCGTTGATTGGGAGACAGGGGCTACCCTCACAGATACGCAGTATTTT; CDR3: CSVDWETGATLTDTQYF
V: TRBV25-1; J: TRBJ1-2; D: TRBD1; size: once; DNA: TGTGCCAGCAGTTCGGACAGGGGGCGAGGTATTAACTATGGCTACACCTTC; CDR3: CASSSDRGRGINYGYTF
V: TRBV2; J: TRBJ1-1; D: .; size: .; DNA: TGTGCCAGCAGGGGCCTGGTGCGACACGTGAACACTGAAGCTTTCTTT; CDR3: CASRGLVRHVNTEAFF
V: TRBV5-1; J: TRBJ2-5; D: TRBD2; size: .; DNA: TGCGCCAGCAGCCGAGGGACGGGAGGGACCCAGTACTTC; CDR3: CASSRGTGGTQYF
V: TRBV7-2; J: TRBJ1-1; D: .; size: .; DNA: TGTGCCAGCAGCTTGTCTGTGATGAACACTGAAGCTTTCTTT; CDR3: CASSLSVMNTEAFF
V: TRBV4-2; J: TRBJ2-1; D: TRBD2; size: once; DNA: TGTGCCAGCAGCCAAGAAATCCGGAGCGGGAGGGCCTCAGACGGTGAGCAGTTCTTC; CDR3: CASSQEIRSGRASDGEQFF
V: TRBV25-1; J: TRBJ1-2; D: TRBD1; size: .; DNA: TGTGCCAGCAGTGCGGGACAGGGGTATGGCTACACCTTC; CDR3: CASSAGQGYGYTF
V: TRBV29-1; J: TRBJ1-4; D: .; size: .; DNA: TGCAGCGTCGCAGTAGACTGGGCCGAAAAACTGTTTTTT; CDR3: CSVAVDWAEKLFF
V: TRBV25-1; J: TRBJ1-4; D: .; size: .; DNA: TGTGCCAGCACTAGGGGGGACCATGAAAAACTGTTTTTT; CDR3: CASTRGDHEKLFF
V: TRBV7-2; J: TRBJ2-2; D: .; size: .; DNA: TGTGCCAGCAGCTTAGAATACACCGGGGAGCTGTTTTTT; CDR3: CASSLEYTGELFF
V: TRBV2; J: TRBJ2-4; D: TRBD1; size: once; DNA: TGTGCCAGCACATTAGGGGGCGAAGGTTTTGGGTACTTC; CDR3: CASTLGGEGFGYF
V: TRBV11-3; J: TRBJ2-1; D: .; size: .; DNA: TGTGCCAGCAGCTCCGACACCCACAATGAGCAGTTCTTC; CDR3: CASSSDTHNEQFF
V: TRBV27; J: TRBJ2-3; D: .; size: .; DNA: TGTGCCAGCATGGGGGGCCCTTATAGAAGCACAGATACGCAGTATTTT; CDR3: CASMGGPYRSTDTQYF
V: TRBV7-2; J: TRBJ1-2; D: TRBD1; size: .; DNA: TGTGCCAGCAACATGGACAGGGTCACAGGCTACACCTTC; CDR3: CASNMDRVTGYTF
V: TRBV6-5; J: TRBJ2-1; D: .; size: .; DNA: TGTGCCAGCAGACACTACAATGAGCAGTTCTTC; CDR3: CASRHYNEQFF
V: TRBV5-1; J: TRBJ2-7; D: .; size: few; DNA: TGCGCCAGCAGTTACGACGGGACAACTTCCTACGAGCAGTACTTC; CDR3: CASSYDGTTSYEQYF
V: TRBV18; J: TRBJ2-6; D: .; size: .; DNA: TGTGCCAGCTCACCCACACGGGACGACGTCCTGACTTTC; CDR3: CASSPTRDDVLTF
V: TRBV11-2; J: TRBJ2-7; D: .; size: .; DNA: TGTGCCAGCAGTCGGACGCCGGACGAGCAGTACTTC; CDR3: CASSRTPDEQYF
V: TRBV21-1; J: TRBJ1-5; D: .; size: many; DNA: TGTGCCAGCAGGGGGGGCCAGCCGCATTGCAATCAGCCCCAGCATTTT; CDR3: CASRGGQPHCNQPQHF
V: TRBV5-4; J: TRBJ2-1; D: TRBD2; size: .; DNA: TGTGCCAGCAGTCTTAGCGGGATGGGGATACAGTTCTTC; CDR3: CASSLSGMGIQFF
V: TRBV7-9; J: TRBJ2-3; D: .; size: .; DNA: TGTGCCAGCGGACGGGGGAGAACAGATACGCAGTATTTT; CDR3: CASGRGRTDTQYF
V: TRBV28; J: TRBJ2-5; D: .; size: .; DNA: TGTGCCAGCTCTGGCGTCCGGCCAGAGACCCAGTACTTC; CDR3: CASSGVRPETQYF
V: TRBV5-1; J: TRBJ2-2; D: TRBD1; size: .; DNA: TGCGCCAGCACCAACAGGGGCGTCGGCACCGGGGAGCTGTTTTTT; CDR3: CASTNRGVGTGELFF
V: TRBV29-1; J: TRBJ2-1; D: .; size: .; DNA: TGCAGCTTCCGGGGGGCCCACTACAATGAGCAGTTCTTC; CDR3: CSFRGAHYNEQFF
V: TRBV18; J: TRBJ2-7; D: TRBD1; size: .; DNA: TGTGCCAGCTCACCACTCATGACCGGGACAGGGGCTACCCCAGGGGGCGAGCAGTACTTC; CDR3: CASSPLMTGTGATPGGEQYF
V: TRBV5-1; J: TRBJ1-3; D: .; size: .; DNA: TGCGCCAGCAGCATCTCGACAGTCGACTCTGGAAACACCATATATTTT; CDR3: CASSISTVDSGNTIYF
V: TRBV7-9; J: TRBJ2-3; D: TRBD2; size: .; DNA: TGTGCCAGCAGCTTAAACGGGAGGGGTGGAACGCAGTATTTT; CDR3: CASSLNGRGGTQYF
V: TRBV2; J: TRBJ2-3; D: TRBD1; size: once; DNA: TGTGCCAGCATCAAGACAGGGTTCACAGATACGCAGTATTTT; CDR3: CASIKTGFTDTQYF
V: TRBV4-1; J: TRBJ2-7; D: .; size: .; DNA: TGCGCCAGCAGCCAAGGTAACAGGGTACGCGAGCAGTACTTC; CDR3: CASSQGNRVREQYF
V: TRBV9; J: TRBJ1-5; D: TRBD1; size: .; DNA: TGTGCCAGCAGCACCCGGACAGGGGGGGAGTGTCAGCCCCAGCATTTT; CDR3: CASSTRTGGECQPQHF
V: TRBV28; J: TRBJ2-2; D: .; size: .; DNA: TGTGCCAGCAGTTTGCGGCAGAACACCGGGGAGCTGTTTTTT; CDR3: CASSLRQNTGELFF
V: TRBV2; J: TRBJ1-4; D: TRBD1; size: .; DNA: TGTGCCACCAAGAATGGGGGGGGACAGGAAGGTGAAAAACTGTTTTTT; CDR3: CATKNGGGQEGEKLFF
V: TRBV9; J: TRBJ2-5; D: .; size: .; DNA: TGTGCCAGCAGCCGCGACGCATCCCAAGAGACCCAGTACTTC; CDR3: CASSRDASQETQYF
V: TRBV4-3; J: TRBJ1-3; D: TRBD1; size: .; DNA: TGCGCCAGCAGCCAAGATTGGGTGGGACAGGGCTTTTACGGAAACACCATATATTTT; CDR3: CASSQDWVGQGFYGNTIYF
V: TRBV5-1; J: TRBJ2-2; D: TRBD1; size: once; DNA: TGCGCCAGCAGCCCCTCCTTCCAGGGGGCCTCCGGGGAGCTGTTTTTT; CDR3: CASSPSFQGASGELFF
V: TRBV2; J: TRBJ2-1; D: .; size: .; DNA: TGTGCCAGCGACAGAATTAATGAGCAGTTCTTC; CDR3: CASDRINEQFF
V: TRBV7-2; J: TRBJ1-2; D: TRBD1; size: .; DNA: TGTGCCAGCAGCTTAGGCCCGGCACAGGGGGCGCAGGGCTACACCTTC; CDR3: CASSLGPAQGAQGYTF